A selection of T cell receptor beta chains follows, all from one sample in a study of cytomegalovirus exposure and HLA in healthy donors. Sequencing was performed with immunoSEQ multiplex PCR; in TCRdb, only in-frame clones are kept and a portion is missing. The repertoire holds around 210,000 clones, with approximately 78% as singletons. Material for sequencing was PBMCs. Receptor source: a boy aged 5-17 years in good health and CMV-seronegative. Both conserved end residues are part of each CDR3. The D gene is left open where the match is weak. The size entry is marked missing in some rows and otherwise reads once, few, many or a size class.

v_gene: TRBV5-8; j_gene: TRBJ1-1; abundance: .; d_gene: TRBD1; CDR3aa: CASSFDRGPPPNTEAFF; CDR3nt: TGTGCCAGCAGCTTCGACAGGGGACCGCCGCCGAACACTGAAGCTTTCTTT
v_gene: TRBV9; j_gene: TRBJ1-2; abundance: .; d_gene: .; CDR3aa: CASSVGGRNYGYTF; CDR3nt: TGTGCCAGCAGCGTAGGAGGTAGGAACTATGGCTACACCTTC
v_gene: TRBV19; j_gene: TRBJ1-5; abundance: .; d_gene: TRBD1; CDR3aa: CASQDRGKYSNQPQHF; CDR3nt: TGTGCCTCTCAGGACAGGGGGAAATATAGCAATCAGCCCCAGCATTTT
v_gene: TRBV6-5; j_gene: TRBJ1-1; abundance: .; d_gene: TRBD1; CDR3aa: CASSYSTGQGAEAFF; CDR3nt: TGTGCCAGCAGTTACTCCACCGGACAGGGGGCTGAAGCTTTCTTT
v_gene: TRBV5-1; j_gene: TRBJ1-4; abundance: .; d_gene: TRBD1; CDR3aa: CASSPGTGKEKLFF; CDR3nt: TGCGCCAGCAGCCCGGGGACAGGGAAGGAAAAACTGTTTTTT
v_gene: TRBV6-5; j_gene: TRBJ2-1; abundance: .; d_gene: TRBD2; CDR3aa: CASTELAGVNEQFF; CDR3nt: TGTGCCAGCACTGAACTAGCGGGAGTCAATGAGCAGTTCTTC
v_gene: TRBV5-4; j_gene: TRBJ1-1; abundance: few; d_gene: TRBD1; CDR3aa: CASSAGTGRRTEAFF; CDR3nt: TGTGCCAGCAGCGCCGGGACAGGGAGGAGAACTGAAGCTTTCTTT
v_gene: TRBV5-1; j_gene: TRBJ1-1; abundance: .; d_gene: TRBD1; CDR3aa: CASSLPQTTGRFFNTEAFF; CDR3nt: TGCGCCAGCAGCTTGCCCCAAACGACAGGGAGGTTTTTTAACACTGAAGCTTTCTTT
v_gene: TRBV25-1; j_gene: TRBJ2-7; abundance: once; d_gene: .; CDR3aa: CASSGPSIARSSYEQYF; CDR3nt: TGTGCCAGCAGTGGACCCTCTATAGCGAGGAGCTCCTACGAGCAGTACTTC
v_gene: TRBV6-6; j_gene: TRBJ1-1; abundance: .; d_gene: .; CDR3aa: CASSYSWEDTEAFF; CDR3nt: TGTGCCAGCAGTTACTCCTGGGAGGACACTGAAGCTTTCTTT
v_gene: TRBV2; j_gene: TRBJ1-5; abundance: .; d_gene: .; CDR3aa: CAGSYSRNQPQHF; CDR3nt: TGTGCCGGGAGTTATAGTCGCAATCAGCCCCAGCATTTT
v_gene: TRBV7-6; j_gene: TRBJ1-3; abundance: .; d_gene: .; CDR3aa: CASSPGRGSYSGNTIYF; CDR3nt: TGTGCCAGCAGCCCCGGTCGGGGTTCTTACTCTGGAAACACCATATATTTT
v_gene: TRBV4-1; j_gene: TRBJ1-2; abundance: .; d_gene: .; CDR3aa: CASSSNRVRRYGYTF; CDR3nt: TGCGCCAGCAGCTCAAACAGGGTTAGGAGATATGGCTACACCTTC
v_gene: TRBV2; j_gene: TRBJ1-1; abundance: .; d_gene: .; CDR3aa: CASGGTEAFF; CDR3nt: TGTGCCAGCGGAGGGACTGAAGCTTTCTTT
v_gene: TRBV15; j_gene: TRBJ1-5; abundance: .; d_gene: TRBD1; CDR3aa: CATSRGLTGGSQPQHF; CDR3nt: TGTGCCACCAGCAGAGGGCTGACAGGGGGATCTCAGCCCCAGCATTTT
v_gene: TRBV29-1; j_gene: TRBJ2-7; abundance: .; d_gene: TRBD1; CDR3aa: CSVNPGQGSEQYF; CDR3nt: TGCAGCGTTAATCCGGGACAGGGGTCCGAGCAGTACTTC
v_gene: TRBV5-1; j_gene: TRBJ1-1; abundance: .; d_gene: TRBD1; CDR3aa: CASSFSGGTEAFF; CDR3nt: TGCGCCAGCAGCTTTTCAGGGGGCACTGAAGCTTTCTTT
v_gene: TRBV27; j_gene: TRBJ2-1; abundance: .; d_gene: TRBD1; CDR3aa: CASGRMPGQSYNEQFF; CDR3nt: TGTGCCAGTGGAAGGATGCCGGGACAGTCCTACAATGAGCAGTTCTTC
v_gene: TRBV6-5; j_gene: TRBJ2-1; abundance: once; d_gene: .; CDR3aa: CASSYSRDSEQFF; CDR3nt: TGTGCCAGCAGTTACTCGCGGGACAGTGAGCAGTTCTTC
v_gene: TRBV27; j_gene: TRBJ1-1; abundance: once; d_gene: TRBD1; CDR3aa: CASSGQGANTEAFF; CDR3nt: TGTGCCAGCAGTGGACAGGGGGCGAACACTGAAGCTTTCTTT
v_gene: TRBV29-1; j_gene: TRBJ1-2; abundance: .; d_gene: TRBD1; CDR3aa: CSVRDRDTPLYGYTF; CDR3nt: TGCAGCGTTCGGGACAGGGATACACCCCTCTATGGCTACACCTTC
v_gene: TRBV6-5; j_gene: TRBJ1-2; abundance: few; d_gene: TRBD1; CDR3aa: CASSYSDRVNYGYTF; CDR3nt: TGTGCCAGCAGTTACTCAGACAGGGTTAACTATGGCTACACCTTC
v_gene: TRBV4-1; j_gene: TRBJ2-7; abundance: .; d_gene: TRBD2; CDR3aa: CASSQEGEGRAYEQYF; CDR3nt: TGCGCCAGCAGCCAAGAGGGGGAGGGCCGCGCCTACGAGCAGTACTTC
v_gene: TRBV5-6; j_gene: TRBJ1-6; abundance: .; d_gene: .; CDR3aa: CASSFHPSSYNSPLHF; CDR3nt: TGTGCCAGCAGCTTTCATCCCAGCTCCTATAATTCACCCCTCCACTTT
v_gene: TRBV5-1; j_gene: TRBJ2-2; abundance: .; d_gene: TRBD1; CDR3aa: CASSQGDRVDIGGELFF; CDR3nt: TGCGCCAGCAGCCAGGGAGACAGGGTGGATATCGGCGGGGAGCTGTTTTTT
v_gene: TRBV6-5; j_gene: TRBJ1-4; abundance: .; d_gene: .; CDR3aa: CASSWALGGNEKLFF; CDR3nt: TGTGCCAGCAGTTGGGCTTTGGGGGGTAATGAAAAACTGTTTTTT
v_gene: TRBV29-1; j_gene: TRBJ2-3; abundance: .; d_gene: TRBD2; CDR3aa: CSVDPSGGADTQYF; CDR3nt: TGCAGCGTTGATCCCAGCGGGGGGGCTGATACGCAGTATTTT
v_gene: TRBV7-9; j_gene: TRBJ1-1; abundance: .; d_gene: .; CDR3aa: CSSSLNLGHTEAFF; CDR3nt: TGTTCCAGCAGCTTAAATCTGGGCCACACTGAAGCTTTCTTT
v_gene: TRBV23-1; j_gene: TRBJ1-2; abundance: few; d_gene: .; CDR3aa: CASSPPDKHYGYTF; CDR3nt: TGCGCCAGCAGTCCCCCCGACAAACACTATGGCTACACCTTC
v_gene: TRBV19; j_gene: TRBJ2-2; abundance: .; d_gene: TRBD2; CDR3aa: CASTIAGGSTGELFF; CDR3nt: TGTGCCAGTACCATAGCGGGAGGTAGCACCGGGGAGCTGTTTTTT
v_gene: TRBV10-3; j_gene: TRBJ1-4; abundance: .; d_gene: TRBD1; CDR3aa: CAISEPTGGAEKLFF; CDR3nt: TGTGCCATCAGTGAGCCGACAGGGGGCGCGGAAAAACTGTTTTTT
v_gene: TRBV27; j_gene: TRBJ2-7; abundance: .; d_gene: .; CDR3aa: CASSLQDSYEQYF; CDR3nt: TGTGCCAGCAGTTTGCAGGACTCCTACGAGCAGTACTTC
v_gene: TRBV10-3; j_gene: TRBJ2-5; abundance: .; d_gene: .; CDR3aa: CAISALPDFPEGTQYF; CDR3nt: TGTGCCATCAGTGCCCTTCCGGACTTCCCGGAGGGGACCCAGTACTTC
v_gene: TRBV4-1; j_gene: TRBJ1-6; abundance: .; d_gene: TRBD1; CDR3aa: CASSRNLQGGSYNSPLHF; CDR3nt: TGCGCCAGCAGCCGGAATCTACAGGGGGGTTCCTATAATTCACCCCTCCACTTT
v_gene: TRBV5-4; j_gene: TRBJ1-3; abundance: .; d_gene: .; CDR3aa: CASSLALSTGISGNTIYF; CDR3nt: TGTGCCAGCAGCTTGGCCTTGAGTACAGGAATTTCTGGAAACACCATATATTTT
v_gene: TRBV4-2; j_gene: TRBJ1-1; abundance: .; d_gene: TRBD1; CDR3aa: CASSQGTGGESTEAFF; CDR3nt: TGTGCCAGCAGCCAAGGGACAGGGGGCGAAAGCACTGAAGCTTTCTTT
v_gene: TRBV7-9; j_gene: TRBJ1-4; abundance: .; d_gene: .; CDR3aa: CASSLVSEKLFF; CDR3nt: TGTGCCAGCAGCTTAGTTAGCGAAAAACTGTTTTTT
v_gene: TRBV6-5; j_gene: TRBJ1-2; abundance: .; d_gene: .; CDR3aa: CASSPGSNYGYTF; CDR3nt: TGTGCCAGCAGCCCGGGATCTAACTATGGCTACACCTTC
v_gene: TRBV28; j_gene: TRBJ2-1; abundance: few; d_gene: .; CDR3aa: CASWTGESNEQFF; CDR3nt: TGTGCCAGCTGGACTGGGGAAAGTAATGAGCAGTTCTTC
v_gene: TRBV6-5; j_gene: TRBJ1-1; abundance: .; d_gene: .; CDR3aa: CASSLGGSAEAFF; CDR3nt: TGTGCCAGCAGTTTAGGCGGATCAGCTGAAGCTTTCTTT
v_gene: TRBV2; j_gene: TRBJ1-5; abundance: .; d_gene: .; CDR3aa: CASSAQSNQPQHF; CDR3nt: TGTGCCAGCAGTGCCCAGAGCAATCAGCCCCAGCATTTT
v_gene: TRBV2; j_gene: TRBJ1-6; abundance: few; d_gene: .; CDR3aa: CASTWSLHNSPLHF; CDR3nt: TGTGCCAGCACCTGGAGCTTACATAATTCACCCCTCCACTTT
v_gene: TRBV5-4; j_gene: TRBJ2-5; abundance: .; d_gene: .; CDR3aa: CASSSAQETQYF; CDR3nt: TGTGCCAGCAGCTCCGCGCAAGAGACCCAGTACTTC
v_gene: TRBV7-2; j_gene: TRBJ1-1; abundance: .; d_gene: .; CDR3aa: CALGQPNTEAFF; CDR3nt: TGTGCCCTGGGGCAGCCGAACACTGAAGCTTTCTTT
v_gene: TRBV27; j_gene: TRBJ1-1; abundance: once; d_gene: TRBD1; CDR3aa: CATRGGYGTEAFF; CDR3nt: TGTGCCACCAGAGGGGGCTACGGCACTGAAGCTTTCTTT
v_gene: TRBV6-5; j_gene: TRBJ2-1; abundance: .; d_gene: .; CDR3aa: CASSYSTEAYNEQFF; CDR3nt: TGTGCCAGCAGTTACTCGACGGAGGCCTACAATGAGCAGTTCTTC
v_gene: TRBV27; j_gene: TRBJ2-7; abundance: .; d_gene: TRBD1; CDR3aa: CASSFGQVYEQYF; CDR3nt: TGTGCCAGCAGCTTCGGACAGGTCTACGAGCAGTACTTC
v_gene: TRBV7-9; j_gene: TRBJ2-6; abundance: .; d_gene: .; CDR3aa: CASSFVQFSGANVLTF; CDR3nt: TGTGCCAGCAGCTTCGTACAGTTCTCTGGGGCCAACGTCCTGACTTTC
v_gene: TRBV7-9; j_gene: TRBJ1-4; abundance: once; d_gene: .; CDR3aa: CASSLATGNEKLFF; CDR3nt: TGTGCCAGCAGCTTAGCCACAGGGAACGAAAAACTGTTTTTT
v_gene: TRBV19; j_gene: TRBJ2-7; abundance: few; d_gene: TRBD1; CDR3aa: CASSIEGTGFSYEQYF; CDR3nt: TGTGCCAGTAGTATAGAAGGGACAGGTTTTTCCTACGAGCAGTACTTC
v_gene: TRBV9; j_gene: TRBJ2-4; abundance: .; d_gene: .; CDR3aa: CASSQNIDPNIQYF; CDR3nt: TGTGCCAGCAGCCAGAACATTGATCCCAACATTCAGTACTTC
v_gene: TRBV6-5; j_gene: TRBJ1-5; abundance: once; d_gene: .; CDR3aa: CASSNRDQPQHF; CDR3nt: TGTGCCAGCAGTAACAGGGATCAGCCCCAGCATTTT
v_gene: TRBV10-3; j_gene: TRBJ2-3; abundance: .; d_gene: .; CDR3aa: CAISESSDTQYF; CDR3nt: TGTGCCATCAGTGAGTCGAGTGATACGCAGTATTTT
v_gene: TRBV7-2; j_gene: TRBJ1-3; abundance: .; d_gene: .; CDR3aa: CASSLYRNGNTIYF; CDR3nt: TGTGCCAGCAGCTTATACAGGAATGGAAACACCATATATTTT
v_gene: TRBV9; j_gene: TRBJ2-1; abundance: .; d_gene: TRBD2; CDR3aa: CASSVGQAGVYNEQFF; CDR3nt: TGTGCCAGCAGCGTAGGTCAAGCGGGAGTCTACAATGAGCAGTTCTTC